These T cell receptor beta chains were read from a single sample in a study of control samples from healthy donors and cancer patients. The method was immunoSEQ multiplex PCR; TCRdb's version includes in-frame clones alone and lacks a portion of them. The table lists roughly 200,000 clones, 90% to 95% of them singletons. The sample was blood. Receptors originate from a young man in good health. Each CDR3 is given with its conserved first and last residue. Each record gives: J gene, D gene, V gene, CDR3 protein. The D gene is left open where the match is weak.

>TRBJ1-6|NA|TRBV19
CASSIFTVDSPLHF
>TRBJ1-2|NA|TRBV5-1
CASRGEGYGYTF
>TRBJ2-7|TRBD2|TRBV7-2
CASSLSLSGGAYEQYF
>TRBJ1-5|NA|TRBV7-8
CASSKGNQPQHF
>TRBJ1-6|TRBD1|TRBV19
CASSDRVQNSPLHF
>TRBJ1-2|NA|TRBV3-1/TRBV3-2
CASSSWGTHANYGYTF
>TRBJ1-1|NA|TRBV19
CASSFRRETEAFF
>TRBJ1-2|TRBD1|TRBV29-1
CSVEALGQGHYGYTF
>TRBJ1-4|NA|TRBV25-1
CASTGQGGFNEKLFF
>TRBJ1-5|NA|TRBV24-1
CATSDAGVNQPQHF
>TRBJ2-2|NA|TRBV7-3
CASSLISNTPTGELFF
>TRBJ2-1|NA|TRBV29-1
CSVEKGTATYNEQFF
>TRBJ1-1|NA|TRBV7-2
CASSHYRTEAFF
>TRBJ1-1|NA|TRBV12-3/TRBV12-4
CASTWTNEAFF
>TRBJ2-3|TRBD1|TRBV5-6
CASSPSGQGLDTQYF
>TRBJ1-4|TRBD1|TRBV6-1
CASSEGGGEEEKLFF
>TRBJ2-3|NA|TRBV15
CATSRDLGQASDTQYF
>TRBJ2-1|NA|TRBV11-2
CASSSPGVGTRDMYNEQFF
>TRBJ2-7|TRBD2|TRBV19
CASSIDASGGSYEQYF
>TRBJ2-7|NA|TRBV14
CASSHHTDRGRDEQYF
>TRBJ1-3|NA|TRBV7-9
CASSLRGVAAGNTIYF
>TRBJ1-5|NA|TRBV6-5
CASSWQLTSNQPQHF
>TRBJ2-1|TRBD2|TRBV29-1
CSGGAGVNNEQFF
>TRBJ1-3|NA|TRBV7-9
CASSLRAERNTIYF